Sequencing of this T cell receptor beta chain was carried out in a study of cytomegalovirus exposure and HLA in healthy donors. Researchers ran the PCR with 60 Vbeta and 13 Jbeta primers. TCRdb's table, derived via immunoSEQ multiplex PCR, lists solely in-frame clones and lacks some. The data show about 160,000 clones, 84% seen once. In the case of this clone: What it recognizes is unknown.

CDR3 length equals 15 residues. V lost 4 bases, J lost 4 bases, and 8 bases stayed unmatched. Germline V gives CDR1 KGHSH, CDR2 LQKENI. Whole-study findings and limits: The study carried out a later analysis of TCR beta sequences. It associated about 15,000 of them with specific HLA alleles at a false discovery rate of 0.05. Prior analysis indicated that the majority of TCR beta V segments exhibited productivity approximately 87% or approximately 30% of the time.

Material: PBMCs. The genes are TRBV18 and TRBJ1-1; TRBD1 aligns across 8 bases. The TCR was taken from a man aged 45-65 years in good health and CMV-seropositive. Here the CDR3 reads CASSQDRGGSTEAFF. DNA for the CDR3: TGTGCCAGCTCACAAGACAGGGGAGGGAGCACTGAAGCTTTCTTT.